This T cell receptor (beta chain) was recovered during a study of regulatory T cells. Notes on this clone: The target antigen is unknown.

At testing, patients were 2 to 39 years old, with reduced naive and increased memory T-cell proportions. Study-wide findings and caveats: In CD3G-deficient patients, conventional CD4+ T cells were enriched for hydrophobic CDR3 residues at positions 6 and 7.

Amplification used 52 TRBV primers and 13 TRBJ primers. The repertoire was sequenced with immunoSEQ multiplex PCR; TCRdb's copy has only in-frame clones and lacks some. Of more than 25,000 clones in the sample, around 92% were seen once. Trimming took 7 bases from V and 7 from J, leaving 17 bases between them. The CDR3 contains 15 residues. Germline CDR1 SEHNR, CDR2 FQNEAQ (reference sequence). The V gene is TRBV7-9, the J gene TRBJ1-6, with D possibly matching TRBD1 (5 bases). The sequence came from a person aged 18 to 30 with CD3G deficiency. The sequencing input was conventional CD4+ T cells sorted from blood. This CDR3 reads CASTLGASLNSPLHF. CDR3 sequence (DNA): TGTGCCAGCACCCTAGGGGCCTCTCTAAATTCACCCCTCCACTTT.